This is a list of T cell receptor beta chains from one sample in a study of T cell responses to AZD1222 COVID-19 vaccine. Some clones are missing from TCRdb's copy, which holds only in-frame ones; the method was immunoSEQ multiplex PCR. The sample lists some 70,000 clones, approximately 80% occurring once. Specimen: peripheral blood, collected 28 days after the second AZD1222 dose. Receptor source: an adult who received the AZD1222 COVID-19 vaccine. CDR3s include the opening cysteine and the closing phenylalanine or tryptophan. D genes are given only for firm matches. Clone size is stated in some rows and not others, as once, few, many or a class when expanded.

j_gene | abundance | v_gene | d_gene | CDR3aa | CDR3nt
TRBJ1-6 | few | TRBV19 | TRBD1 | CASSNSGGGSPLHF | TGTGCCAGTAGTAATTCAGGGGGAGGTTCACCCCTCCACTTT
TRBJ2-1 | NA | TRBV4-1 | TRBD2 | CASSLQEWTSGGFSFFF | TGCGCCAGCAGCCTTCAAGAGTGGACTAGCGGGGGATTCAGTTTTTTCTTC
TRBJ2-7 | once | TRBV10-3 | TRBD1 | CAISRQGYEQYF | TGTGCCATCAGCAGACAGGGTTACGAGCAGTACTTC
TRBJ1-2 | NA | TRBV28 | NA | CASSDIGVRNYGYTF | TGTGCCAGCAGTGACATAGGGGTACGGAACTATGGCTACACCTTC
TRBJ2-2 | NA | TRBV5-1 | NA | CASSLDGDNTGELFF | TGCGCCAGCAGCTTGGACGGGGACAACACCGGGGAGCTGTTTTTT
TRBJ1-1 | NA | TRBV20-1 | NA | CSARVMEAFF | TGCAGTGCTAGGGTCATGGAAGCTTTCTTT
TRBJ1-2 | NA | TRBV11-1 | NA | CASSLAGRGHRGYGYTF | TGTGCCAGCAGCTTAGCCGGACGAGGACATAGGGGATATGGCTACACCTTC
TRBJ1-2 | NA | TRBV27 | TRBD1 | CASSSNTGVGGYTF | TGTGCCAGCAGTTCCAACACAGGGGTTGGAGGCTACACCTTC
TRBJ2-7 | once | TRBV6-2/TRBV6-3 | NA | CASSDSPTYRFDEQYF | TGTGCCAGCAGTGACTCCCCCACGTACAGGTTCGACGAGCAGTACTTC
TRBJ1-2 | NA | TRBV7-8 | NA | CASSRRQAASYGYTF | TGTGCCAGCAGCAGACGACAGGCTGCATCTTATGGCTACACCTTC
TRBJ1-5 | NA | TRBV18 | NA | CASSDTRDQPQHF | TGTGCCAGCTCAGATACAAGGGATCAGCCCCAGCATTTT
TRBJ1-1 | NA | TRBV7-3 | NA | CASSSSRQLYMNTEAFF | TGTGCCAGCAGCAGTTCTAGACAGCTATACATGAACACTGAAGCTTTCTTT
TRBJ1-2 | few | TRBV2 | NA | CASSNLSENWGYTF | TGTGCCAGCAGCAACCTCTCTGAGAATTGGGGCTACACCTTC
TRBJ2-7 | NA | TRBV7-9 | NA | CASSPPGHYYEQYF | TGTGCCAGCAGCCCCCCGGGGCATTACTACGAGCAGTACTTC
TRBJ1-4 | few | TRBV5-1 | NA | CASSLSTGGGNEKLFF | TGCGCCAGCAGCTTGTCTACAGGAGGAGGTAATGAAAAACTGTTTTTT
TRBJ1-2 | NA | TRBV19 | TRBD1 | CASIGVQGMHLPRYGYTF | TGTGCCAGTATTGGGGTACAGGGGATGCACCTTCCTAGGTATGGCTACACCTTC
TRBJ1-6 | NA | TRBV30 | TRBD1 | CAWGGQYLGAPLHF | TGTGCCTGGGGGGGACAGTACCTTGGGGCACCCCTCCACTTT
TRBJ2-1 | NA | TRBV27 | NA | CASSLGGRAGYEQFF | TGTGCCAGCAGTTTGGGGGGCAGGGCGGGATATGAGCAGTTCTTC
TRBJ1-6 | NA | TRBV19 | NA | CASGVGSPLHF | TGTGCCAGTGGGGTAGGGTCACCCCTCCACTTT
TRBJ2-3 | NA | TRBV12-5 | NA | CASGSADTQYF | TGTGCTAGTGGATCCGCTGATACGCAGTATTTT
TRBJ1-1 | NA | TRBV29-1 | TRBD1 | CSAGTGGAGPTGEAFF | TGCAGCGCCGGGACAGGGGGCGCGGGCCCGACAGGTGAAGCTTTCTTT
TRBJ2-1 | NA | TRBV18 | NA | CASSPGRLDEQFF | TGTGCCAGCTCACCGGGACGCCTCGATGAGCAGTTCTTC
TRBJ2-2 | NA | TRBV6-6 | TRBD2 | CASSRLAGGRMAGELFF | TGTGCCAGCAGTCGACTAGCGGGGGGTAGGATGGCCGGGGAGCTGTTTTTT
TRBJ1-3 | NA | TRBV7-7 | TRBD1 | CASSLDDRAGNTIYF | TGTGCTAGCAGCTTAGATGACAGGGCTGGAAACACCATATATTTT
TRBJ2-7 | NA | TRBV28 | TRBD1 | CASSLTGQGSYEQYF | TGTGCCAGCAGTTTAACGGGACAGGGGTCCTACGAGCAGTACTTC
TRBJ1-1 | few | TRBV28 | NA | CASSLYRVNTEAFF | TGTGCCAGCAGTTTATACAGGGTGAACACTGAAGCTTTCTTT
TRBJ1-4 | NA | TRBV6-5 | NA | CASRLTGGKGLFF | TGTGCCAGCCGACTCACGGGGGGGAAGGGGTTGTTTTTT
TRBJ2-3 | NA | TRBV7-9 | TRBD2 | CASSRSGGTADTQYF | TGTGCCAGCAGCCGTAGCGGGGGGACGGCAGATACGCAGTATTTT
TRBJ2-3 | NA | TRBV5-1 | TRBD2 | CASSLPLAGFTDTQYF | TGCGCCAGCAGCCTCCCGCTAGCGGGGTTCACAGATACGCAGTATTTT
TRBJ2-1 | NA | TRBV7-2 | NA | CASSFGGGRNNEQFF | TGTGCCAGCAGCTTTGGGGGAGGTAGAAACAATGAGCAGTTCTTC
TRBJ1-2 | NA | TRBV6-5 | NA | CASTRARGRDYGYTF | TGTGCCAGCACCCGGGCCCGAGGACGGGACTATGGCTACACCTTC
TRBJ2-2 | once | TRBV7-8 | NA | CASSLVVAGELFF | TGTGCCAGCAGCTTAGTAGTAGCCGGGGAGCTGTTTTTT
TRBJ1-5 | NA | TRBV10-2 | NA | CASREIAGSNQPQHF | TGCGCCAGCAGGGAAATCGCCGGTAGCAATCAGCCCCAGCATTTT
TRBJ1-1 | NA | TRBV27 | NA | CASSLRGLQTLNTEAFF | TGTGCCAGCAGTTTAAGGGGTTTGCAAACCTTGAACACTGAAGCTTTCTTT
TRBJ2-1 | NA | TRBV29-1 | NA | CSVTGGEQFF | TGCAGCGTCACCGGGGGTGAGCAGTTCTTC
TRBJ2-1 | NA | TRBV28 | NA | CASSSSGAVKNEQFF | TGTGCCAGCAGTTCCTCGGGGGCCGTAAAGAATGAGCAGTTCTTC
TRBJ1-6 | few | TRBV30 | TRBD1 | CAWAGGAYSPLHF | TGTGCCTGGGCAGGGGGCGCTTATTCACCCCTCCACTTT
TRBJ2-2 | NA | TRBV13 | NA | CASSKWTLRDDTGELFF | TGTGCCAGCAGCAAGTGGACCCTCCGGGACGACACCGGGGAGCTGTTTTTT
TRBJ2-3 | once | TRBV5-6 | NA | CASSLPGGSTDTQYF | TGTGCCAGCAGCTTGCCTGGAGGTAGCACAGATACGCAGTATTTT
TRBJ1-2 | NA | TRBV29-1 | TRBD1 | CSVSYRGRGYTF | TGCAGCGTTTCCTACAGGGGGAGGGGCTACACCTTC
TRBJ2-1 | NA | TRBV5-1 | NA | CASSFRRQGSIYNEQFF | TGCGCCAGCAGCTTCAGACGGCAGGGGTCCATCTACAATGAGCAGTTCTTC
TRBJ1-1 | NA | TRBV14 | NA | CASSPGGATEAFF | TGTGCCAGCAGCCCCGGGGGCGCGACTGAAGCTTTCTTT
TRBJ1-6 | NA | TRBV19 | TRBD1 | CASREQGTVGSPLHF | TGTGCCAGTAGAGAACAGGGGACAGTTGGTTCACCCCTCCACTTT
TRBJ2-1 | NA | TRBV29-1 | TRBD2 | CSVAAERGLYNEQFF | TGCAGCGTTGCGGCGGAGCGGGGGCTTTACAATGAGCAGTTCTTC
TRBJ1-2 | NA | TRBV11-1 | TRBD1 | CASSLGTGGVYGYTF | TGTGCCAGCAGCTTGGGGACAGGGGGCGTCTATGGCTACACCTTC
TRBJ1-6 | NA | TRBV2 | TRBD1 | CASSPPGTGGGSPLHF | TGTGCCAGCAGTCCACCCGGGACAGGAGGAGGTTCACCCCTCCACTTT
TRBJ2-7 | once | TRBV7-6 | TRBD1 | CASSFSDRVATYEQYF | TGTGCCAGCAGCTTTTCCGACAGGGTTGCTACCTACGAGCAGTACTTC